Listed here are 22 T cell receptor beta chains from one sample, sequenced in a study of read filtering for tumor transcriptome and immune sequencing. From approximately 430 ng of RNA, a library with molecular barcoded alpha/delta and beta/gamma adaptors was made. TCRdb reanalysed the reads using MiXCR and keeps one entry per CDR3 protein. The table has around 29,000 distinct CDR3 sequences, 13% to 15% seen once. Source material: a population of CD138-negative cells sorted from bone marrow. Source of these receptors: a donor at least 40 years old with multiple myeloma.

This clonotype showed up just a few times. A much larger clone differs by one base, so this may be a read error. The CDR3 coding sequence is TGTGCCAGCAAGGCCCAGGGGGAGTACGAGCAGGACTTC. Translation gives CASKAQGEYEQDF. The rearrangement links TRBV2 to TRBJ2-7; 7 bases align to TRBD1. The CDR3 runs 13 residues. In germline, CDR1 is SNHLY, CDR2 FYNNEI.

This clonotype was counted many times. The J gene is TRBJ2-2, the V gene TRBV14, with 8 bases matching TRBD2. Germline CDR1 reads SGHDN; CDR2 reads FVKESK. This CDR3 contains 16 residues. V lost 4 bases and J lost 7; bases outside the gene matches: 11. Here the CDR3 reads CASSPSGLAGSGELFF. CDR3 nucleotides: TGTGCCAGCAGCCCCTCAGGACTAGCCGGCAGCGGGGAGCTGTTTTTT.

A remark on this clonotype: A much larger clone differs from this one at a single base, so this may be a read error. This chain joins TRBV11-2 and TRBJ2-3; D remains ambiguous. Trimming cost V 4 bases and J 1 base, with 15 bases left between them. CDR1 is SGHAT, CDR2 FQNNGV, per germline. The CDR3 is made up of 16 amino acids. CDR3 bases: TGTGCCAGCAGCTCGCCTGCGTGGGTGGGCACAGATACGCAGTATTTT. This codes for CASSSPAWVGTDTQYF.

In the case of this clonotype: A read error likely explains this, since a far larger clone differs by one base. The chain carries TRBV5-1 and TRBJ1-4; 9 bases are shared with TRBD1. The J call may be mistaken, given a closer DNA end match to TRBJ2-3. The CDR3 contains 16 residues. Germline V lookup: CDR1 SGHRS, CDR2 YFSETQ. The chain's CDR3 is CASSWEQGARTETQYF. CDR3 DNA: TGCGCCAGCAGCTGGGAACAGGGGGCTAGGACAGAAACGCAGTATTTT.

The table lists this clonotype with many counts. The chain couples TRBV6-2 or TRBV6-3 to TRBJ2-2; 12 bases match TRBD2. Germline V gives CDR1 MNHEY, CDR2 SVGEGT. V shed 0 bases, J shed 0 bases, and the junction held 5 bases outside the gene matches. This CDR3 contains 19 residues. In nucleotides, the CDR3 is TGTGCCAGCAGTTACTCGTGGACTAGCGGGACGACGAACACCGGGGAGCTGTTTTTT. Translating gives CASSYSWTSGTTNTGELFF.

Turning to this clonotype: A much larger clone is a single base away; this may be a read error. V gene TRBV19 combines with J gene TRBJ2-7; TRBD2 matches at 8 bases. There are 14 residues in the CDR3. V gave up 5 bases and J gave up 1 base; unmatched junction bases: 4. CDR1 is LNHDA and CDR2 is SQIVND in the germline V gene (reference sequence). The CDR3 region is CASSAAGESYEQYF. CDR3 DNA sequence: TGTGCCAGTAGTGCAGCGGGAGAGTCCTACGAGCAGTACTTC.

There are many counts of this clonotype. The V gene is TRBV12-3 or TRBV12-4, the J gene TRBJ1-1; no firm D call. The CDR3 loop spans 14 amino acids. The ends were cut back, 6 bases at V and 2 bases at J, with 13 bases in the middle. The CDR3 region is CASSPQQANTEAFF. The CDR3 DNA reads as TGTGCCAGCAGCCCCCAGCAGGCAAACACTGAAGCTTTCTTT.

This clonotype was detected many times. The rearrangement joins TRBV7-9 to TRBJ1-6; D is unresolved. The CDR3 is 14 residues long. Germline V gene sequence: CDR1 SEHNR, CDR2 FQNEAQ (reference sequence). V was pared by 6 bases and J by 0 bases, with 6 bases between. CDR3 protein: CASSLSSYNSPLHF. CDR3 nucleotides: TGTGCCAGCAGTCTCAGCTCCTATAATTCACCCCTCCACTTT.

Only a few counts were recorded for this clonotype. The chain combines TRBV6-1 with TRBJ1-5; no firm D call. Deletions cut 2 bases from V and 3 bases from J, with 11 bases between. Looked up from germline, CDR1 is MNHNS and CDR2 is SASEGT. CDR3 length: 15 amino acids. CDR3 in DNA: TGTGCCAGCAGTGAAAGATCAGCCGACAATCAGCCCCAGCATTTT. This encodes CASSERSADNQPQHF.

This clonotype was seen more than once but under ten times. V is TRBV10-3 and J is TRBJ2-3; D remains unclear. Deletions cut 10 bases from V and 2 bases from J, with 10 bases between. The CDR3 contains 12 residues. The germline V gene encodes CDR1 ENHRY and CDR2 SYGVKD. The CDR3 coding sequence is TGTGCCAGCTCGACGAACACAGATACGCAGTATTTT. Its translation: CASSTNTDTQYF.

This clonotype has a count of ten or more. This chain uses TRBV7-3 with TRBJ2-1, with 11 bases aligning to TRBD2. CDR1 is SGHTA and CDR2 is FQGTGA in the germline V gene. The junction had 9 bases not matched to a gene; V was cut back by 4 bases and J by 7 bases. The CDR3 totals 16 residues. The CDR3 reads CASSWGGSSGRNEQFF. The CDR3 DNA is TGTGCCAGCAGCTGGGGGGGGTCTAGCGGGAGGAATGAGCAGTTCTTC.

This clonotype was observed many times. The chain joins TRBV5-1 to TRBJ2-1; 13 bases map to TRBD2. The CDR3 totals 16 residues. The germline CDR1 and CDR2 sequences are SGHRS and YFSETQ. J lost 1 base, V lost 4 bases, and 2 bases had no gene match. The CDR3 protein is CASSGGLAGSYNEQFF. CDR3 in DNA: TGCGCCAGCAGCGGGGGACTAGCGGGGTCCTACAATGAGCAGTTCTTC.

This clonotype was recorded at least ten times. The chain recombines TRBV5-4 with TRBJ2-5; D not certain. V was trimmed by 3 bases and J by 2 bases, leaving 2 bases between them. The CDR3 has 11 amino acids. Germline lookup yields CDR1 SGHNT and CDR2 YYREEE (reference sequence). The CDR3 DNA sequence: TGTGCCAGCAGCTCACAAGAGACCCAGTACTTC. It codes for CASSSQETQYF.

This clonotype was seen many times. The genes are TRBV6-1 and TRBJ2-7; D possibly corresponds to TRBD1 (6 bases). Germline CDR1 MNHNS, CDR2 SASEGT. The CDR3 consists of 15 residues. Trimming pared 5 bases from V and 9 bases from J, leaving 23 bases between. CDR3 nucleotides: TGTGCCAGCAGTAACCACGGACAGAAGGGCGACGGGCAGTACTTC. Its protein is CASSNHGQKGDGQYF.

This chain uses TRBV3-1 with TRBJ2-1; 7 bases agree with TRBD2. The CDR3 runs to 17 residues. Losses at the gene ends were 10 bases for V and 7 bases for J; bases not matched to a gene: 22. The germline CDR1 and CDR2 sequences are LGHDT and YNNKEL (reference sequence). Here the CDR3 DNA reads TGTGCCACCACCCCGGGACTATCGGGAGTCATCTGGAATGAGCAGTTCTTC. It yields the protein CATTPGLSGVIWNEQFF.

This clonotype came up many times. The V gene is TRBV29-1, the J gene TRBJ2-3, with unresolved D. The CDR3 covers 10 residues. Per germline, CDR1 SQVTM and CDR2 ANQGSEA. V was shortened by 8 bases and J by 3 bases, with 6 bases between the two germline ends. CDR3 in amino acids: CSYRTDTQYF. CDR3 nucleotide sequence: TGCAGCTACAGAACAGATACGCAGTATTTT.

About this clonotype itself: This could be a read error, since a much larger clone is one nucleotide away. The chain links TRBV7-3 to TRBJ2-5; 8 bases align to TRBD1. From germline, CDR1 is SGHTA and CDR2 FQGTGA. The CDR3 sequence is 14 residues long. CDR3 DNA sequence: TGTGCCAGCAGCCCAGGGGGCAGCCAAGGGACCCAGTACTTC. Its protein product is CASSPGGSQGTQYF.

This clonotype was picked up many times. The chain uses TRBV20-1 and TRBJ2-7; weak D call: TRBD2 (6 bases). There are 11 residues in the CDR3. Germline-derived CDR1 and CDR2 are DFQATT and SNEGSKA (reference sequence). With 5 bases removed from V and 6 bases from J, the gap between germline ends came to 11 bases. As DNA, the CDR3 is TGCAGTGCTGCGGCGGGGCCCGAGCAGTACTTC. The encoded protein is CSAAAGPEQYF.

At least ten counts were recorded for this clonotype. V usage is TRBV2 and J usage is TRBJ1-5, with no clear D. Germline CDR1 SNHLY, CDR2 FYNNEI. V was clipped by 8 bases and J by 3 bases, with 11 bases between them. This CDR3 is built from 13 residues. CDR3 nucleotides: TGTGCCAGCTCGGTAGCTAACAATCAGCCCCAGCATTTT. Its translation is CASSVANNQPQHF.

This clonotype has at least ten counts. The rearrangement joins TRBV7-2 to TRBJ2-1, with D perhaps TRBD2 (6 bases). Germline loops: CDR1 SGHTA, CDR2 FQGNSA. V lost 1 base and J lost 2, with 9 bases in between. The CDR3 totals 15 residues. The CDR3 DNA reads as TGTGCCAGCAGCTTAGATCCTAGCGCCTACAATGAGCAGTTCTTC. This codes for CASSLDPSAYNEQFF.

This clonotype was seen repeatedly, ten times or more. The J gene is TRBJ1-1, the V gene TRBV29-1; weak D call: TRBD1 (6 bases). The germline gives CDR1 SQVTM, CDR2 ANQGSEA. V dropped 3 bases and J dropped 6 bases, with 26 bases sitting between them. The CDR3 has 17 residues. CDR3 nucleotide sequence: TGCAGCGTTGATGATGGGCGGGACAAAGGGAGTTGGTCTGAAGCTTTCTTT. Its protein product is CSVDDGRDKGSWSEAFF.

This clonotype was seen ten or more times. The CDR3 DNA reads as TGTGCCAGCAGCCCCGGACAGGGGGCGCTAAAAGGGGACTACGAGCAGTACTTC. Translated, it gives CASSPGQGALKGDYEQYF. The chain is built from TRBV7-6 and TRBJ2-7; the match to TRBD1 covers 11 bases. The germline gives CDR1 SGHVS, CDR2 FNYEAQ. V shed 5 bases, J shed 3 bases, and the junction held 15 bases outside the gene matches. The CDR3 covers 18 residues.